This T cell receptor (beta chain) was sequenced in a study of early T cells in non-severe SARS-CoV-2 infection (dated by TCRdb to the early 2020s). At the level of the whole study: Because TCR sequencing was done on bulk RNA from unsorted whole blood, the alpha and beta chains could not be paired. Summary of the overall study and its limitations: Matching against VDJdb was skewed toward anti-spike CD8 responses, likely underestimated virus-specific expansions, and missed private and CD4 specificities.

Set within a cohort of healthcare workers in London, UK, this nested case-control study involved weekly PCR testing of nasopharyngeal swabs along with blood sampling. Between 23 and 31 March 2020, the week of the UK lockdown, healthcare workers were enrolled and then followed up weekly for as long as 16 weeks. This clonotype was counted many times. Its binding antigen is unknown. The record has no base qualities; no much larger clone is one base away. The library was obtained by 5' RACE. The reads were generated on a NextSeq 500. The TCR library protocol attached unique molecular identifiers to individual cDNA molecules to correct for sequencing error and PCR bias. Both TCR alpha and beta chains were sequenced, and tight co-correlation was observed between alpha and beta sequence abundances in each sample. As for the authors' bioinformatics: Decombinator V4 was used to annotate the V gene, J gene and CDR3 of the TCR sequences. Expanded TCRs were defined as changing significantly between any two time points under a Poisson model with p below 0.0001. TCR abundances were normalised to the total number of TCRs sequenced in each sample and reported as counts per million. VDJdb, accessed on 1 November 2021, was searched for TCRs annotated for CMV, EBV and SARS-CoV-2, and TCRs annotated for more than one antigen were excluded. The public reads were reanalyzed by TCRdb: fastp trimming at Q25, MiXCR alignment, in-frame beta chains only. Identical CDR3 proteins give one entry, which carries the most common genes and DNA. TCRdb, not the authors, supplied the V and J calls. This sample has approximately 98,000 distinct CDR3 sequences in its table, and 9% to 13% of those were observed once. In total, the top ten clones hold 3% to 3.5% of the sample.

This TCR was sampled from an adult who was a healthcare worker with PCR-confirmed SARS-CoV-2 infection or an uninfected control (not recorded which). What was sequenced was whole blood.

The CDR3 protein sequence reads: CASRKTGGTYNEQFF. The nucleotide sequence reads as follows: TGTGCCAGCAGAAAGACAGGGGGCACCTACAATGAGCAGTTCTTC. The rearranged segments are TRBV12-3 or TRBV12-4 and TRBJ2-1; TRBD1 aligns with 10 central bases. Spanning cysteine to phenylalanine, the CDR3 consists of 15 amino acids. The DNA shown is the 45-base CDR3, in frame from base 1. V lost 6 bases and J lost 2 bases, and the count of bases not matched to a germline gene is 4.